This TCR beta chain was identified in a study of Graves' ophthalmopathy and Graves' hyperthyroidism. Exclusion applied to patients with other autoimmune diseases, uncontrolled infections, pregnancy or lactation. Establishment of the diagnosis relied upon clinical symptoms, serum thyroxine, TRAb, thyroid ultrasound and orbital computed tomography. Amplified TCR beta CDR3 regions were obtained using RNA transcripts as template. After a first-round RT-PCR with HTBI primers, a second-round multiplex PCR was run. Each CDR3 protein is one row after TCRdb ran MiXCR on the multiplex PCR reads. Of 450,000 to 600,000 distinct CDR3 sequences detected, 39% appear once; the ten largest clones hold about 4%. Germline loops: CDR1 DFQATT, CDR2 SNEGSKA (reference sequence). V lost 1 base to trimming and J lost 7 bases; unmatched junction nucleotides: 2. CDR3 length equals 13 residues.

The source material was peripheral blood or thyroid tissue (not recorded which). The TCR originated in an adult man with Graves' hyperthyroidism. The genes are TRBV20-1 and TRBJ2-2; TRBD2 matches at 8 bases. The CDR3 protein is CSARAGTSGELFF. The CDR3 bases are TGCAGTGCTAGAGCTGGGACTAGCGGGGAGCTGTTTTTT.